What follows are 2 T cell receptor beta chains derived from one specimen sequenced in a study of T cell changes during pregnancy in multiple sclerosis. Sequenced by immunoSEQ multiplex PCR; TCRdb stores in-frame clones only, minus some. The sample lists 90,000 to 95,000 clones; 90% to 95% were seen once. Source: peripheral blood, taken in the first trimester of pregnancy. The receptors were gathered from a female donor with multiple sclerosis, enrolled in a pregnancy study.

The chain carries TRBV5-1 and TRBJ2-2; possible D gene TRBD2, 6 bases. This CDR3 spans 13 amino acids. CDR1 and CDR2 (germline): SGHRS, YFSETQ. The V gene lost 0 bases and the J gene lost 7 bases, with 7 bases spanning the gap. The CDR3 DNA is TGCGCCAGCAGCTTGGCCGGGGGCGGGGAGCTGTTTTTT. Amino acid sequence: CASSLAGGGELFF.

The rearrangement uses TRBV9 and TRBJ2-1, with D maybe TRBD2 (5 bases). The CDR3 contains 10 residues. Trimming took off 7 bases at V and 9 bases at J, with 8 bases between the two ends. Germline V gene lookup returns CDR1 SGDLS and CDR2 YYNGEE. As DNA, the CDR3 is TGTGCCAGCGGAGAGGGTGAGCAGTTCTTC. As protein: CASGEGEQFF.